Listed here are 17 T cell receptor beta chains from one sample, sequenced in a study of blood T cells in healthy people across ages. For the second PCR, which ran for 7 to 11 cycles, a sample-barcoded 5' primer and a J-beta primer mix were used. Each CDR3 protein gets one entry after TCRdb re-called the 5' RACE reads with MiXCR. This sample has roughly 1,300,000 distinct CDR3 sequences, with approximately 59% found just once. The sequencing sample was made of blood. These receptors all come from a man aged 18 to 30 in good health.

This chain joins TRBV3-1 and TRBJ2-1; 11 bases agree with TRBD1. The germline V gene has CDR1 LGHDT and CDR2 YNNKEL (reference sequence). V shed 0 bases and J 2 bases; nucleotides not matched to a gene: 3. This CDR3 region has 17 residues. The CDR3 nucleotides are TGTGCCAGCAGCCAAGATGTGGACAGGGGGCCCTACAATGAGCAGTTCTTC. As protein: CASSQDVDRGPYNEQFF.

As regards this clonotype: One end of the junction fails to match germline, which may point to a read error. V usage is TRBV4-2 and J usage is TRBJ1-1; unclear D gene. Germline CDR1 LGHNA, CDR2 YNFKEQ. This CDR3 is built from 15 residues. Here the CDR3 DNA reads TGTGCCAGCGGCCACGGGATGCAGGAACGATCTGAAGCTTTCTTT. Translated: CASGHGMQERSEAFF.

The rearrangement joins TRBV5-1 to TRBJ1-2; 9 positions match TRBD1. This CDR3 is 16 amino acids long. Germline V gives CDR1 SGHRS, CDR2 YFSETQ. The V gene end was trimmed by 4 bases and the J gene end by 5 bases; junction bases not matched to a gene: 12. Written as DNA, the CDR3 is TGCGCCAGCAGCCTTCTAACCGGGACAGGGAGTTATGGCTACACCTTC. Its translation is CASSLLTGTGSYGYTF.

The chain links TRBV24-1 to TRBJ2-3; D is perhaps TRBD1 (6 bases). The CDR3 spans 14 residues. The V end lost 5 bases, the J end lost 6 bases, and 14 bases lay between the germline ends. The V gene's germline CDR1 is KGHDR and CDR2 SFDVKD. This CDR3 reads CATSAGDIEDTQYF. DNA for the CDR3: TGTGCCACCAGTGCTGGGGACATAGAGGATACGCAGTATTTT.

This clonotype was detected only a few times. The rearrangement links TRBV4-3 to TRBJ2-7; the D is unclear. TRBJ2-1 matches the DNA end more closely, so the J call is doubtful. The CDR3 has 14 amino acids. Germline V gene sequence: CDR1 LGHNA, CDR2 YSLEER. The CDR3 is CASSQDYDWTEQFF. The CDR3 DNA follows: TGCGCCAGCAGCCAAGATTACGACTGGACCGAGCAGTTCTTC.

With respect to this clonotype: One junction end does not reproduce the germline sequence, and a read error may be involved. V gene TRBV5-1 combines with J gene TRBJ2-6, with D perhaps being TRBD1 or TRBD2 (6 bases each). The CDR3 sequence is 17 residues long. Per the germline V gene, CDR1 is SGHRS and CDR2 is YFSETQ. CDR3 region: CASSSRGGLPGASVLTF. CDR3 nucleotides: TGCGCCAGCAGCTCCCGAGGGGGACTCCCTGGGGCCAGCGTCCTGACTTTC.

This clonotype is a singleton in its sample. At one end the junction does not follow the germline gene, possibly because of a read error. The chain couples TRBV4-3 to TRBJ2-4; D is perhaps TRBD1 (6 bases). The J call is doubtful: the DNA matches TRBJ2-7 better. CDR3 size: 15 residues. Germline V lookup: CDR1 LGHNA, CDR2 YSLEER. DNA of the CDR3: TGCGCCAGCGGCCAAGATTATACAGGGTATAACGAGCAGTACTTC. Its translation: CASGQDYTGYNEQYF.

V usage is TRBV28 and J usage is TRBJ2-7; 7 bases align to TRBD1. Losses at the gene ends were 6 bases for V and 5 bases for J; bases not matched to a gene: 13. The germline V gene has CDR1 MDHEN and CDR2 SYDVKM. This CDR3 region has 15 residues. The DNA of the CDR3 is TGTGCCAGCAGCTCATACAGGGGAAGTGTCGACGAGCAGTACTTC. Residues: CASSSYRGSVDEQYF.

This clonotype was detected many times. The V and J genes are TRBV29-1 and TRBJ2-1; D may be TRBD1 (6 bases). V lost 4 bases, J lost 4 bases, and 14 bases lay in between. This CDR3 region has 14 residues. Germline CDR1 and CDR2: SQVTM and ANQGSEA. In nucleotides, the CDR3 is TGCAGCGTTGGGGGGCAGGCCCTATACAATGAGCAGTTCTTC. Translation: CSVGGQALYNEQFF.

This clonotype occurred a few times. The gene calls are TRBV20-1 and TRBJ2-3; maybe TRBD2 (6 bases). The CDR3 covers 15 residues. From germline, CDR1 is DFQATT and CDR2 SNEGSKA (reference sequence). V was clipped by 1 base and J by 0 bases, with 11 bases between them. The DNA for the CDR3 is TGCAGTGCTAGAGGGGACTCGATTAGCACAGATACGCAGTATTTT. This sequence encodes CSARGDSISTDTQYF.

This clonotype was seen a handful of times. The chain employs TRBV12-3 or TRBV12-4 and TRBJ2-1, with D maybe TRBD2 (6 bases). There are 15 residues in the CDR3. V lost 6 bases to trimming and J lost 7 bases, with 19 bases between them. The CDR3 DNA reads as TGTGCCAGCAGCCTTGGGACTGCCGGCGGAAATGAGCAGTTCTTC. Translation gives CASSLGTAGGNEQFF.

V usage is TRBV6-2 or TRBV6-3 and J usage is TRBJ2-7; D remains unclear. Trimming removed 6 bases from V and 6 bases from J, with 15 bases in between. Germline V CDR1 and CDR2: MNHEY, SVGEGT. This CDR3 comprises 13 residues. CDR3: CASSHDLGSEQYF. In nucleotides, the CDR3 is TGTGCCAGCAGCCATGACCTTGGCAGCGAGCAGTACTTC.

This clonotype has a handful of counts. CDR3 in DNA: TGTGCCAGCAGTGCTGGATCTTATGGCTACACCTTC. Translation: CASSAGSYGYTF. The rearrangement joins TRBV25-1 to TRBJ1-2; no clear D. The CDR3 length is 12 residues. Trimming pared 4 bases from V and 5 bases from J, leaving 8 bases between. Per the germline V gene, CDR1 is MGHDK and CDR2 is SYGVNS.

This clonotype was seen a handful of times. The CDR3 spells CSVEGGHIQETQYF. Here the CDR3 DNA reads TGCAGCGTTGAAGGAGGACACATCCAAGAGACCCAGTACTTC. The chain uses TRBV29-1 and TRBJ2-5; the D gene is possibly TRBD1 (5 bases). Germline values: CDR1 SQVTM, CDR2 ANQGSEA. There are 14 residues in the CDR3. V was shortened by 1 base and J by 1 base, with 10 bases between the two germline ends.

The chain links TRBV13 to TRBJ2-1; no firm D call. V was trimmed by 5 bases and J by 7 bases, leaving 9 bases between them. The CDR3 is 12 amino acids. CDR1 is PRHDT and CDR2 is FYEKMQ in the germline V gene (reference sequence). The CDR3, as DNA: TGTGCCAGCAGCGCAAGGGATAATGAGCAGTTCTTC. Protein: CASSARDNEQFF.

The chain combines TRBV4-2 with TRBJ1-2; D ambiguous. Germline lookup yields CDR1 LGHNA and CDR2 YNFKEQ. Between the trimmed V and J ends, which lost 0 bases and 8 bases, there was a span of 10 bases. The CDR3 runs 13 residues. CDR3 protein: CASSQDRTWGYTF. The CDR3 nucleotides read TGTGCCAGCAGCCAAGATCGGACGTGGGGCTACACCTTC.

This clonotype was observed a single time. The CDR3 region is CASRGMTGPDGYTF. In DNA, the CDR3 is TGTGCCAGCAGAGGAATGACAGGGCCAGATGGCTACACCTTC. The rearrangement joins TRBV6-5 to TRBJ1-2; 7 bases fit TRBD1. The germline V gene encodes CDR1 MNHEY and CDR2 SVGAGI. The CDR3 totals 14 residues. The V and J ends lost 6 bases and 6 bases, in that order; junction bases with no gene match: 10.